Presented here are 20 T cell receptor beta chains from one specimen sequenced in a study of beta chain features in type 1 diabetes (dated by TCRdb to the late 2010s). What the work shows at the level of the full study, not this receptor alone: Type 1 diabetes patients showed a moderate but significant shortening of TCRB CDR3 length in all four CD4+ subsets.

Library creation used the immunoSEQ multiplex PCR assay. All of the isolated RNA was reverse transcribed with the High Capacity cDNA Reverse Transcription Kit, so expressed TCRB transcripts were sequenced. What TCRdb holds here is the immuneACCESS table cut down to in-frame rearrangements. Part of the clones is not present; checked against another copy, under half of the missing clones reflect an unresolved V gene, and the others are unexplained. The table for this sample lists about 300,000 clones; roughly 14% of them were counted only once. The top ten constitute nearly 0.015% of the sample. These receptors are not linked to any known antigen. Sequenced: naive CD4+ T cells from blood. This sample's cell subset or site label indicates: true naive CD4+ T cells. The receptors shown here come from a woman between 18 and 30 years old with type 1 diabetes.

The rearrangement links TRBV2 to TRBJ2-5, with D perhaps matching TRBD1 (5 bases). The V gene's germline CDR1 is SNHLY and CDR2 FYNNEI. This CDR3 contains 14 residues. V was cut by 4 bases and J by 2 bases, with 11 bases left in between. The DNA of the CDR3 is TGTGCCAGCAGTGGAAGCGACAGACAAGAGACCCAGTACTTC. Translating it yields CASSGSDRQETQYF.

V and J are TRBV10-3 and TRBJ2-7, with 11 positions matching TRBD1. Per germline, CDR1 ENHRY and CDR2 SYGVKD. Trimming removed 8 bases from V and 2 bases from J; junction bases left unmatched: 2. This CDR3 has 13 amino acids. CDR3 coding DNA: TGTGCCATCCGGGGACAGGGGGCCTACGAGCAGTACTTC. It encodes CAIRGQGAYEQYF.

The CDR3 region has the DNA TGTGCCAGCAGCTTGGGCGGGGCAGGCGTCATTCAGTACTTC. Protein sequence: CASSLGGAGVIQYF. This chain joins TRBV5-6 and TRBJ2-4, with D tentatively TRBD2 (6 bases). The CDR3 spans 14 residues. The V end lost 0 bases, the J end lost 9 bases, and 13 bases lay between the germline ends. Germline V gene sequence: CDR1 SGHDT, CDR2 YYEEEE. Full variable domain (outside the CDR3, taken from reference TRBV5-6 and TRBJ2-4): DAGVTQSPTHLIKTRGQQVTLRCSPKSGHDTVSWYQQALGQGPQFIFQYYEEEERQRGNFPDRFSGHQFPNYSSELNVNALLLGDSALYLCASSLGGAGVIQYFGAGTRLSVL.

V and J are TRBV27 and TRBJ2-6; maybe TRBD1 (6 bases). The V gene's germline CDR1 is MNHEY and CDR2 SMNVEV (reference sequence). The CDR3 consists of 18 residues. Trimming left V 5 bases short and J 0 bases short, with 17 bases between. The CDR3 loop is CASSPGDKRFSGANVLTF. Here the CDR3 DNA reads TGTGCCAGCAGTCCCGGGGACAAAAGGTTCTCTGGGGCCAACGTCCTGACTTTC.

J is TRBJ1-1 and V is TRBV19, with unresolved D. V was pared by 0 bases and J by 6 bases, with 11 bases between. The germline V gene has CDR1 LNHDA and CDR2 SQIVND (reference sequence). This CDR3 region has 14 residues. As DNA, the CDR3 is TGTGCCAGTAGTATAGATCTCGGTACCGCTGAAGCTTTCTTT. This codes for CASSIDLGTAEAFF. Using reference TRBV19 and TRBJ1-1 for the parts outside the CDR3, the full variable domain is DGGITQSPKYLFRKEGQNVTLSCEQNLNHDAMYWYRQDPGQGLRLIYYSQIVNDFQKGDIAEGYSVSREKKESFPLTVTSAQKNPTAFYLCASSIDLGTAEAFFGQGTRLTVV.

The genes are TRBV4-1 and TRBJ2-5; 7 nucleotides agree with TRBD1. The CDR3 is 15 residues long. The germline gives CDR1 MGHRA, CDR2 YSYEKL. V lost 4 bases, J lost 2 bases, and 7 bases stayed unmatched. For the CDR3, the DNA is TGCGCCAGCAGCCTCGGGACAGTCCCTCAAGAGACCCAGTACTTC. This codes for CASSLGTVPQETQYF.

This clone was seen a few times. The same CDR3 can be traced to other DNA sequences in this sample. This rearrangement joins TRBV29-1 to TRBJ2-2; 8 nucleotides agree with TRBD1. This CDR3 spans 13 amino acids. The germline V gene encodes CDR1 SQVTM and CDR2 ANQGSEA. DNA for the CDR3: TGCAGTGCTGACAGGGGGAACACCGGGGAGCTGTTTTTT. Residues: CSADRGNTGELFF.

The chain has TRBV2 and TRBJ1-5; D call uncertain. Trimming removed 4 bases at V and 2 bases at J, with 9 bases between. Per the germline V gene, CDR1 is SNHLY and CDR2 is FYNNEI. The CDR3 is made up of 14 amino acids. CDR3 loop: CASSAGFGNQPQHF. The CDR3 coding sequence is TGTGCCAGCAGTGCAGGCTTTGGCAATCAGCCCCAGCATTTT.

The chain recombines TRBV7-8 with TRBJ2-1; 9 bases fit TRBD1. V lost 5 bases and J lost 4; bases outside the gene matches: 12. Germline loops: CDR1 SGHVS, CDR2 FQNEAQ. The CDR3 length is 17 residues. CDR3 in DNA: TGTGCCAGCAGCCCAGCTACAGGGGGCGCGGAATACAATGAGCAGTTCTTC. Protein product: CASSPATGGAEYNEQFF.

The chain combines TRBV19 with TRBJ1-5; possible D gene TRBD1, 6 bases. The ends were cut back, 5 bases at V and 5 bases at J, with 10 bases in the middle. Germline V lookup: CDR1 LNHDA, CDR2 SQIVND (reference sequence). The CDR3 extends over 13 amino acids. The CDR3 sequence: CASSLRGHQPQHF. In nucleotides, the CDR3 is TGTGCCAGTAGTCTGCGGGGGCATCAGCCCCAGCATTTT.

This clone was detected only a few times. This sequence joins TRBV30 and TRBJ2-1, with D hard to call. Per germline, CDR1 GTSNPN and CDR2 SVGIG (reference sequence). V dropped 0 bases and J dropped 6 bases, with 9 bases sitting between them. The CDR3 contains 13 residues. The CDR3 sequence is CAWSVAFRNEQFF. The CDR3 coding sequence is TGTGCCTGGAGTGTAGCGTTCCGCAATGAGCAGTTCTTC.

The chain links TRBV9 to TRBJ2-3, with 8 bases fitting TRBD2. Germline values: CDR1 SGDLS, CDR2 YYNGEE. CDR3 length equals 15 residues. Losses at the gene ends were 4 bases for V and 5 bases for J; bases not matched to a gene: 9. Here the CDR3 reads CASSTPGLGVDTQYF. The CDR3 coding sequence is TGTGCCAGCAGCACACCGGGACTAGGGGTAGATACGCAGTATTTT.

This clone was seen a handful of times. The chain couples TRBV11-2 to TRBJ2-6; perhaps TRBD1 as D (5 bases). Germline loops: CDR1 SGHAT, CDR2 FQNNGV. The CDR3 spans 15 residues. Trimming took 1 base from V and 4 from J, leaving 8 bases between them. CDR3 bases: TGTGCCAGCAGCTTAGGCAGGGCGGGGGCCAACGTCCTGACTTTC. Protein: CASSLGRAGANVLTF.

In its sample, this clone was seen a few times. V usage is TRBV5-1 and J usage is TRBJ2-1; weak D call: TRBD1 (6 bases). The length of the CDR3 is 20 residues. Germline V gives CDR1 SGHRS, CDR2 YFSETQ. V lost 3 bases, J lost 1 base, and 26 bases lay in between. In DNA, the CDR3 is TGCGCCAGCAGCTGGCCCCCGGGACACCCTTCGAGGCAGTCCTACAATGAGCAGTTCTTC. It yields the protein CASSWPPGHPSRQSYNEQFF.

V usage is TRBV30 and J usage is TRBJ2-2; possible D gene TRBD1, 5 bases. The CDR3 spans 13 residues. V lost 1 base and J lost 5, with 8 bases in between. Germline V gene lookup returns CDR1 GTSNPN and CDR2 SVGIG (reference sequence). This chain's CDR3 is CAWSDQGTGELFF. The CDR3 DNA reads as TGTGCCTGGAGTGACCAGGGAACCGGGGAGCTGTTTTTT.

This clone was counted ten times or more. The CDR3 here is CASSFSYGYTF. The CDR3 nucleotides are TGTGCCAGCAGCTTTAGCTATGGCTACACCTTC. The chain recombines TRBV9 with TRBJ1-2; D call uncertain. The V gene lost 4 bases and the J gene lost 4 bases, with 5 bases spanning the gap. Looked up from germline, CDR1 is SGDLS and CDR2 is YYNGEE. The length of the CDR3 is 11 residues.

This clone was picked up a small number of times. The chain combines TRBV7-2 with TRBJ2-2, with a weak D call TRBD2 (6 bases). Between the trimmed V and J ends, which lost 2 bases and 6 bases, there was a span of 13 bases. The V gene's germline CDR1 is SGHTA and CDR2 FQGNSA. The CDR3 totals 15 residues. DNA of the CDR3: TGTGCCAGCAGCTTATGGGGGGACCCAGCCGGGGAGCTGTTTTTT. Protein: CASSLWGDPAGELFF.

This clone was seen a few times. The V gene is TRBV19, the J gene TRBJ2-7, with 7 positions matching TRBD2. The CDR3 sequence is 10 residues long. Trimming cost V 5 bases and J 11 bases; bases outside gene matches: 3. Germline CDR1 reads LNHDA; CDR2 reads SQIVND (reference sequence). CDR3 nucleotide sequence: TGTGCCAGTAGTCGGGGGGAGAAGTACGTC. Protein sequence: CASSRGEKYV.

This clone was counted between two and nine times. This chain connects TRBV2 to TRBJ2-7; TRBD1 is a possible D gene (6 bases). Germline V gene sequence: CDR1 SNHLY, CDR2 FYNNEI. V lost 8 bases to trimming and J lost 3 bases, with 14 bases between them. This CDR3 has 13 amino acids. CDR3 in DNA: TGTGCCAGCCGGCAGGGGACCTACTACGAGCAGTACGTC. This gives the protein CASRQGTYYEQYV.

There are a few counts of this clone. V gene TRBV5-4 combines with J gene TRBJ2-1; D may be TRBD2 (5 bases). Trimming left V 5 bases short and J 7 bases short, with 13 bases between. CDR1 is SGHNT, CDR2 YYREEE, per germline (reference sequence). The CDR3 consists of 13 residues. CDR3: CASSWRGQNEQFF. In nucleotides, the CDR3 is TGTGCCAGCAGTTGGCGAGGGCAGAATGAGCAGTTCTTC.